This T cell receptor beta chain is drawn from a study of Graves' ophthalmopathy and Graves' hyperthyroidism. Study-wide context: Prior to any treatment, peripheral blood was collected at the time of initial diagnosis.

As regards this clonotype: Its antigen remains unidentified.

Germline V lookup: CDR1 DFQATT, CDR2 SNEGSKA (reference sequence). The V gene lost 6 bases and the J gene lost 4 bases, with 25 bases spanning the gap. This CDR3 contains 16 residues. Under 3 months in duration, the ophthalmopathy in affected donors had moderate-to-severe activity, CAS ≥3 and NOSPECS ≥4. Amplification of TCR beta CDR3 regions used RNA transcripts. A first-round RT-PCR used HTBI primers, followed by a second-round multiplex PCR. TCRdb reanalysed the multiplex PCR reads using MiXCR and keeps one entry per CDR3 protein. The data contain over 650,000 distinct CDR3 sequences, about 38% of them singletons. Study-wide results and caveats: Blood also contained most of the expanded thyroid clonotypes above 0.001 frequency.

This sequence was found in an adult man with Graves' ophthalmopathy. The sample consisted of peripheral blood. This chain uses TRBV20-1 with TRBJ2-7, with TRBD2 as a possible D gene (7 bases). CDR3 in amino acids: CSAKSLGGGGSYEQYF. The DNA for the CDR3 is TGCAGTGCCAAGAGTCTAGGGGGGGGAGGTTCGTACGAGCAGTACTTC.